Sequencing of this TCR beta chain was carried out in a study of blood T cell repertoires in COVID-19. Overall study: Researchers got acute and convalescent COVID-19 samples from the United States, Italy and Spain. T cells, B-cell-depleted T cells, or PBMCs supplied cDNA or gDNA.

Methods used by the authors: Reference gene primers were amplified, and this amplification served to estimate nucleated cell counts. Clones were read by immunoSEQ multiplex PCR, and TCRdb kept only the in-frame ones, dropping some. The DNA was the basis for D and trimming; V, J and clone size are from that table. Of about 41,000 clones in the sample, 65% to 80% were seen once. V was pared by 5 bases and J by 1 base, with 4 bases of the junction left unmatched. This CDR3 spans 15 amino acids. CDR1 is SGHKS, CDR2 YYEKEE, per germline (reference sequence). The V and J genes are TRBV5-5 and TRBJ2-2; 8 bases are a match to TRBD1. This receptor was identified in an elderly man with acute or convalescent COVID-19. Sequenced: peripheral blood. The CDR3 nucleotides are TGTGCCAGCAGACCCGGGACAGGGAACACCGGGGAGCTGTTTTTT. Its protein is CASRPGTGNTGELFF.